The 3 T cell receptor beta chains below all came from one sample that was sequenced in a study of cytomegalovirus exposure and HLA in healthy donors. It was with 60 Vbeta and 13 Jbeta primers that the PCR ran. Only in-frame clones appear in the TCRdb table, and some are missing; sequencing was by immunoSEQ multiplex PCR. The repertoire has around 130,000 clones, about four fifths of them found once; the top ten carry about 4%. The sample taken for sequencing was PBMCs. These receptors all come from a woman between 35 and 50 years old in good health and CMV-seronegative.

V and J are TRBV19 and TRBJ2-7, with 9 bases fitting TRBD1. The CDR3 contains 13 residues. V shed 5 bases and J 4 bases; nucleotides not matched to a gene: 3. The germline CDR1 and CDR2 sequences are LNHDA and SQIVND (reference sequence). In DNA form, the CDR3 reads TGTGCCAGTAGTGTCGGACAGGGGTACGAGCAGTACTTC. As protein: CASSVGQGYEQYF.

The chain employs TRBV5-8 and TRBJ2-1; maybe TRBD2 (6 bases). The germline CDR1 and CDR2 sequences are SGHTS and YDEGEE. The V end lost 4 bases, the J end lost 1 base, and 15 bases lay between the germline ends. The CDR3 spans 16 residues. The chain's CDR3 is CASSISSAGSYNEQFF. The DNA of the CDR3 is TGTGCCAGCAGCATCTCTAGCGCGGGGTCCTACAATGAGCAGTTCTTC.

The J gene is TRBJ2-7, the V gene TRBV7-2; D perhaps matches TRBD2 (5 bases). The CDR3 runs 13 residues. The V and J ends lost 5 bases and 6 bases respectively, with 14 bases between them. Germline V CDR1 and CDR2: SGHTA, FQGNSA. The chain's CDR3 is CASSNVGGGEQYF. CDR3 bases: TGTGCCAGCAGCAATGTCGGAGGTGGCGAGCAGTACTTC.